This T cell receptor beta chain comes out of a study of a mutant IDH1 vaccine in newly diagnosed glioma. TCRdb's copy holds only in-frame clones and misses some; the assay was immunoSEQ multiplex PCR. Counted here are 65,000 or so clones, approximately 85% occurring once; the ten biggest clones make up 3.5% to 4.5%. Specified time point: week 23, last vaccination. Each vaccine dose was 300 ug of mutant IDH1 20-mer peptide, with topical imiquimod. As for this clone: The antigen remains unidentified.

The CDR3 runs 16 residues. The junction had 9 bases not matched to a gene; V was cut back by 5 bases and J by 2 bases. Germline-derived CDR1 and CDR2 are LNHDA and SQIVND (reference sequence). This clonotype originated in a man aged 25-40 years with glioma. V gene TRBV19 combines with J gene TRBJ2-3; 8 bases match TRBD1. The specimen was PBMCs, collected from a glioma patient whose treatment included an IDH1 peptide vaccine. The CDR3 region is CASSLFGQGFTDTQYF. CDR3 coding DNA: TGTGCCAGTAGTCTATTCGGACAGGGATTCACAGATACGCAGTATTTT.